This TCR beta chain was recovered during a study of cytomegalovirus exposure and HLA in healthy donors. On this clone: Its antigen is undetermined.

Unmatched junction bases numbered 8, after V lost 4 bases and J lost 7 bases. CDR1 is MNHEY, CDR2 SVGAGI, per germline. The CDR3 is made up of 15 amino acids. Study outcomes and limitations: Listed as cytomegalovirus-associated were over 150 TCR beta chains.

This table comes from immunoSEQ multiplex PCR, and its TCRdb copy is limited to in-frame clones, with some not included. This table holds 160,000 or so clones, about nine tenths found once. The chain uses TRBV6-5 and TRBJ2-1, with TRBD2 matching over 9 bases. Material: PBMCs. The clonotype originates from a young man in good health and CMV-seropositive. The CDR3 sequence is CASSLAGAQKNEQFF. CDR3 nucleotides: TGTGCCAGCAGTTTAGCGGGAGCGCAGAAAAATGAGCAGTTCTTC.